These 11 T cell receptor beta chains were all obtained from the same sample, sequenced in a study of T cells after yellow fever vaccination. TCRdb reprocessed the 5' RACE reads with MiXCR, giving one entry per CDR3 protein. The top ten hold approximately 16% of the sample, which has 300,000 or so distinct CDR3 sequences, less than 9.5% seen once. The input for sequencing was PBMCs, taken about 41 days after the first yellow fever vaccination. These receptor sequences come from a young man who received the YFV17D yellow fever vaccine.

Only a few counts were recorded for this clonotype. J is TRBJ1-2 and V is TRBV2, with D maybe TRBD1 (5 bases). V lost 8 bases, J lost 8 bases, and 12 bases lay in between. This CDR3 comprises 11 residues. The V gene's germline CDR1 is SNHLY and CDR2 FYNNEI. The CDR3 reads CASRPGYGYTF. The DNA of the CDR3 is TGTGCCAGCCGCCCAGGGTACGGCTACACCTTC.

The chain couples TRBV28 to TRBJ2-7, with a tentative D call TRBD1 (7 bases). The germline CDR1 and CDR2 sequences are MDHEN and SYDVKM. Trimming pared 3 bases from V and 3 bases from J, leaving 12 bases between. The CDR3 has 14 residues. DNA for the CDR3: TGTGCCAGCAGTTTCCAGGGGGGAGGCTACGAGCAGTACTTC. Amino acids: CASSFQGGGYEQYF. Full variable domain (rest looked up from reference TRBV28 and TRBJ2-7): DVKVTQSSRYLVKRTGEKVFLECVQDMDHENMFWYRQDPGLGLRLIYFSYDVKMKEKGDIPEGYSVSREKKERFSLILESASTNQTSMYLCASSFQGGGYEQYFGPGTRLTVT.

This clonotype was detected only once. This chain joins TRBV7-2 and TRBJ2-5; D is undetermined. Trimming removed 1 base at V and 1 base at J, with 7 bases between. The CDR3 runs to 14 residues. Germline loops: CDR1 SGHTA, CDR2 FQGNSA. CDR3 sequence reads: CASSLVWVQETQYF. The CDR3 nucleotides read TGTGCCAGCAGCTTAGTTTGGGTCCAAGAGACCCAGTACTTC.

The CDR3 DNA reads TGTGCCAGCAGCCAGGACAGGAAGAACACTGAAGCTTTCTTT. Encoded protein: CASSQDRKNTEAFF. The chain joins TRBV7-3 to TRBJ1-1, with 7 bases identical to TRBD1. The trim removed 5 bases at V and 1 base at J, leaving 4 bases unmatched. Germline assignment: CDR1 SGHTA and CDR2 FQGTGA. This CDR3 is built from 14 residues.

This chain uses TRBV28 with TRBJ2-1; possible D gene TRBD2, 5 bases. The end of the DNA aligns better with TRBJ2-7, so the J call may be wrong. The CDR3 sequence is 11 residues long. Germline V CDR1 and CDR2: MDHEN, SYDVKM. Here the CDR3 reads CASSFRGEQYF. CDR3 bases: TGTGCCAGCAGTTTTCGGGGTGAGCAGTACTTC.

This clonotype was seen ten or more times. A junction end diverges from the germline sequence, so it may reflect a read error. The chain links TRBV5-1 to TRBJ2-5, with D possibly TRBD2 on 5 matching bases. This CDR3 is 12 amino acids long. Per the germline V gene, CDR1 is SGHRS and CDR2 is YFSETQ. In DNA, the CDR3 is TGTGCCAGCAGCCTAGGGAGCGAGACCCAGTACTTC. It yields the protein CASSLGSETQYF.

This clonotype occurred a few times. The chain uses TRBV12-3 or TRBV12-4 and TRBJ2-3; 9 nucleotides align to TRBD2. V lost 4 bases, J lost 1 base, and 6 bases stayed unmatched. This CDR3 region has 16 residues. The CDR3 here is CASSSRAGGGTDTQYF. The CDR3 coding sequence is TGTGCCAGCAGTTCGAGAGCGGGGGGAGGCACAGATACGCAGTATTTT.

This clonotype was observed a few times. This sequence joins TRBV7-9 and TRBJ1-1; D gene uncertain. The V and J ends lost 4 bases and 3 bases respectively, with 12 bases between them. Germline CDR1 and CDR2: SEHNR and FQNEAQ (reference sequence). This CDR3 spans 14 amino acids. The CDR3 DNA sequence: TGTGCCAGCAGCTCGCGCCCCCTCCACACTGAAGCTTTCTTT. It translates to CASSSRPLHTEAFF.

The table lists this clonotype with a few counts. J is TRBJ2-3 and V is TRBV5-1, with D perhaps matching TRBD2 (6 bases). V shed 2 bases and J shed 1 base, with 11 bases lying between them. Germline assignment: CDR1 SGHRS and CDR2 YFSETQ. This CDR3 has 15 amino acids. The chain's CDR3 is CASSFDGGGTDTQYF. The CDR3 nucleotides are TGCGCCAGCAGCTTTGACGGGGGTGGCACAGATACGCAGTATTTT.

The V and J genes are TRBV4-2 and TRBJ1-2; D unclear. Germline V lookup: CDR1 LGHNA, CDR2 YNFKEQ. The CDR3 extends over 14 amino acids. V gave up 0 bases and J gave up 8 bases, with 13 bases separating them. CDR3 nucleotides: TGTGCCAGCAGCCAAGACCCCGTCGGAAACGGCTACACCTTC. It is translated as CASSQDPVGNGYTF.

This clonotype appeared many times. The rearrangement links TRBV20-1 to TRBJ1-3; D gene ambiguous. Trimming shortened V by 0 bases and J by 5 bases, and 8 bases separated the two germline ends. CDR3 size: 13 residues. The germline V gene encodes CDR1 DFQATT and CDR2 SNEGSKA (reference sequence). The CDR3 bases are TGCAGTGCTAGAGATCGGGTCCGAAACACCATATATTTT. It codes for CSARDRVRNTIYF.